This passage covers 10 T cell receptor beta chains from one sample sequenced in a study of control samples from healthy donors and cancer patients. Generated by immunoSEQ multiplex PCR, the TCRdb table keeps only in-frame clones and is missing some. The sample has more than 110,000 clones, more than 85% seen once. The sample was blood. These receptors originate from a woman in her twenties or thirties in good health.

J is TRBJ1-2 and V is TRBV27, with D perhaps matching TRBD1 (5 bases). With 4 bases removed from V and 5 bases from J, the gap between germline ends came to 11 bases. CDR3 size: 13 residues. CDR1 MNHEY and CDR2 SMNVEV come from the germline V gene (reference sequence). CDR3 nucleotide sequence: TGTGCCAGCAGTTCCATGGGGCGTTATGGCTACACCTTC. Its protein is CASSSMGRYGYTF.

The chain has TRBV28 and TRBJ1-5, with TRBD1 matching 8 bases. The CDR3 totals 15 residues. Germline V lookup: CDR1 MDHEN, CDR2 SYDVKM. After removal of 5 bases from V and 1 base from J, the junction contained 4 bases not matched to a gene. The CDR3 DNA sequence: TGTGCCAGCAGTGAACAGGGGGGGAGCAATCAGCCCCAGCATTTT. As protein: CASSEQGGSNQPQHF.

The chain joins TRBV9 to TRBJ2-1; 14 bases are a match to TRBD2. Germline CDR1 SGDLS, CDR2 YYNGEE. The V segment lost 6 bases and the J segment 4 bases; nucleotides outside the gene matches: 9. The CDR3 runs 17 residues. Here the CDR3 reads CASTRTSGRLGYNEQFF. DNA of the CDR3: TGTGCCAGCACTCGGACTAGCGGGAGGTTGGGGTACAATGAGCAGTTCTTC.

V and J are TRBV29-1 and TRBJ1-1; no clear D gene. This CDR3 is 12 amino acids long. Germline CDR1 and CDR2: SQVTM and ANQGSEA. The V gene lost 5 bases and the J gene lost 5 bases, with 12 bases spanning the gap. CDR3 protein: CSVNSRRTEAFF. For the CDR3, the DNA is TGCAGCGTTAACAGTAGGAGGACTGAAGCTTTCTTT.

This clone was recorded a few times. This chain links TRBV5-6 with TRBJ1-6; TRBD1 matches at 7 bases. CDR1 and CDR2 from the germline V gene are SGHDT and YYEEEE. With V trimmed by 1 base and J by 3 bases, 4 bases remained unmatched. The CDR3 runs to 16 residues. CDR3 sequence (DNA): TGTGCCAGCAGCTTGACGGGACAGTTCTATAATTCACCCCTCCACTTT. Its protein is CASSLTGQFYNSPLHF.

The rearrangement uses TRBV19 and TRBJ2-5; 12 positions match TRBD2. Per germline, CDR1 LNHDA and CDR2 SQIVND (reference sequence). The CDR3 has 17 amino acids. With 4 bases clipped from V and 2 bases from J, the junction kept 8 bases outside the gene matches. CDR3 DNA: TGTGCCAGTAGTACCCTAGCGGGAGGGCCGTGGCAAGAGACCCAGTACTTC. This encodes CASSTLAGGPWQETQYF.

This clone has only a few counts. This sequence joins TRBV7-8 and TRBJ1-2; the match to TRBD1 covers 8 bases. The CDR3 has 14 residues. J gave up 4 bases and V 1 base, and 2 bases lay outside the gene matches. Germline CDR1 is SGHVS and CDR2 is FQNEAQ. In DNA form, the CDR3 reads TGTGCCAGCAGCTTAGGGGACAGGCCCTATGGCTACACCTTC. Amino acid sequence: CASSLGDRPYGYTF.

The chain combines TRBV19 with TRBJ2-4; 10 nucleotides align to TRBD1. Losses at the gene ends were 6 bases for V and 3 bases for J; bases not matched to a gene: 14. The CDR3 extends over 18 amino acids. Germline CDR1 is LNHDA and CDR2 is SQIVND (reference sequence). The chain's CDR3 is CASSPGQGEWTGKNIQYF. The CDR3 DNA follows: TGTGCCAGTAGCCCCGGACAGGGGGAGTGGACAGGCAAAAACATTCAGTACTTC.

V is TRBV7-9 and J is TRBJ1-1; tentatively, D is TRBD1 (6 bases). The V end lost 1 base, the J end lost 1 base, and 10 bases lay between the germline ends. This CDR3 contains 15 residues. CDR1 is SEHNR and CDR2 is FQNEAQ in the germline V gene (reference sequence). CDR3 sequence: CASSLVVGANTEAFF. The DNA of the CDR3 is TGTGCCAGCAGCTTAGTGGTGGGGGCGAACACTGAAGCTTTCTTT.

The V and J genes are TRBV5-5 and TRBJ1-2; 8 bases fit TRBD1. Germline-derived CDR1 and CDR2 are SGHKS and YYEKEE (reference sequence). The V segment lost 2 bases and the J segment 4 bases; nucleotides outside the gene matches: 1. This CDR3 contains 13 residues. The chain's CDR3 is CASSFGTGYGYTF. The DNA of the CDR3 is TGTGCCAGCAGCTTTGGGACAGGCTATGGCTACACCTTC.